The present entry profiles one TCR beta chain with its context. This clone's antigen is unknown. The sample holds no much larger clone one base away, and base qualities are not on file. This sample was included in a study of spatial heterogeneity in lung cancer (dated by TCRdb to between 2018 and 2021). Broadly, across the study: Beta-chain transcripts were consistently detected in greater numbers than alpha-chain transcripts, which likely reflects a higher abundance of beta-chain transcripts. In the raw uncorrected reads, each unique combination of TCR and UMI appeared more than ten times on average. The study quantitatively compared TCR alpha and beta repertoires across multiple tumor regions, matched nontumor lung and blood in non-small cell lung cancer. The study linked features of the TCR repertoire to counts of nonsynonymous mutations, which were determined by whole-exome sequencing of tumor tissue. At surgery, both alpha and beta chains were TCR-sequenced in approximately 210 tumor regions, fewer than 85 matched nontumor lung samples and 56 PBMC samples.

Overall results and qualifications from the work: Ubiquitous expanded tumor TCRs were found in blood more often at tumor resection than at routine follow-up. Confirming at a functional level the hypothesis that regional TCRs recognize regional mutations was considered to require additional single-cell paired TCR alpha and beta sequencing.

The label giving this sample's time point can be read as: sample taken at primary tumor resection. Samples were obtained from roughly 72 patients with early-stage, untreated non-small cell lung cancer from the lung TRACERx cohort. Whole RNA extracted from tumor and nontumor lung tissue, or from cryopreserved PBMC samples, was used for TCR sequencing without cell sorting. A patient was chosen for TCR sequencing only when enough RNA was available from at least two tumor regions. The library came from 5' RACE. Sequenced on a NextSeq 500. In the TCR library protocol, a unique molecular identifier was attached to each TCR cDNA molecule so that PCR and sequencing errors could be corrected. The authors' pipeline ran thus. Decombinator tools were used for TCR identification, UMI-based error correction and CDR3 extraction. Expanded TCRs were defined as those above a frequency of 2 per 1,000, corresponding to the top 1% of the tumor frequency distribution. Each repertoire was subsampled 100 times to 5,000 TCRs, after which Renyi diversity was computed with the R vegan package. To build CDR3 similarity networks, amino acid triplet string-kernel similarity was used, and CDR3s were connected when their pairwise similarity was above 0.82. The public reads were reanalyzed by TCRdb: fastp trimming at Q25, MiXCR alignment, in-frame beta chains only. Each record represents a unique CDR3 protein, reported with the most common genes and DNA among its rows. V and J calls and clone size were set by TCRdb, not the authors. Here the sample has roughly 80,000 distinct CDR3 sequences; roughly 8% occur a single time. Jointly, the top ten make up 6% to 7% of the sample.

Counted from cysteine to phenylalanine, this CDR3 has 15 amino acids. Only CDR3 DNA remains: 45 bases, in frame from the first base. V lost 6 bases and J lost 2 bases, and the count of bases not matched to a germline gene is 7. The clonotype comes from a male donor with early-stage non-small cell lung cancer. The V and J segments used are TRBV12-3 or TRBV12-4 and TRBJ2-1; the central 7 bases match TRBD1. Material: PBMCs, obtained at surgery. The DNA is TGTGCCAGCAGCGGGACCGGGACAGCCTACAATGAGCAGTTCTTC. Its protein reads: CASSGTGTAYNEQFF.